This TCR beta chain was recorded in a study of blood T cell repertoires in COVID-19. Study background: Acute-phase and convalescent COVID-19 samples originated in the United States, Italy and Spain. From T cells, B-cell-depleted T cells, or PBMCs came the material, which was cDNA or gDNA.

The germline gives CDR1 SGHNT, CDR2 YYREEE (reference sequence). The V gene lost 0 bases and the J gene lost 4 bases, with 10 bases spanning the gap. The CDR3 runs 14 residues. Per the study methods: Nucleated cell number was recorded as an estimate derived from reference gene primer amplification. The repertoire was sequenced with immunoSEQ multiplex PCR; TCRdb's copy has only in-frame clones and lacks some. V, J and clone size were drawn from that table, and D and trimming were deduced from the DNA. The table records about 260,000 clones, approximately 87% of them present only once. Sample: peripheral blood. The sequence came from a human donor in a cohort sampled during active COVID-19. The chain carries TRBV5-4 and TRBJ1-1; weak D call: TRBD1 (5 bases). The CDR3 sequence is CASSLAGLSTEAFF. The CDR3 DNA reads TGTGCCAGCAGCTTGGCAGGGCTTAGCACTGAAGCTTTCTTT. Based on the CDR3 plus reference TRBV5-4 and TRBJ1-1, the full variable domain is ETGVTQSPTHLIKTRGQQVTLRCSSQSGHNTVSWYQQALGQGPQFIFQYYREEENGRGNFPPRFSGLQFPNYSSELNVNALELDDSALYLCASSLAGLSTEAFFGQGTRLTVV.